This TCR beta chain was sequenced for a study of Ad26.COV2.S vaccination and SARS-CoV-2 variants. Treatment reported: roughly 18 received Ad26.COV2.S at low or high dose, single or two shots; 5 received placebo; per-sample allocation not given. Sampling took place 63 days after the first vaccine or placebo injection. Only in-frame clones appear in the TCRdb table, and some are missing; sequencing was by immunoSEQ multiplex PCR. The repertoire holds 350,000 to 500,000 clones, with more than 80% as singletons. The sequences come from peripheral blood, collected in a trial of Ad26.COV2.S vaccine versus placebo. This sequence was found in a person between 18 and 65 years old who received the Ad26.COV2.S COVID-19 vaccine or a placebo.

CDR3 in DNA: TGTGCCAGCAGTTCCCTAGTTTGGGGAGCCAAAAACATTCAGTACTTC. Residues: CASSSLVWGAKNIQYF. The chain has TRBV27 and TRBJ2-4; no firm D call. V was trimmed by 4 bases and J by 0 bases, leaving 13 bases between them. This CDR3 is built from 16 residues. The V gene's germline CDR1 is MNHEY and CDR2 SMNVEV (reference sequence).